The sequence of this TCR beta chain was determined in a study of Graves' ophthalmopathy and Graves' hyperthyroidism. The table lists this clonotype with a few counts. The target antigen is unknown. Germline V CDR1 and CDR2: SGHAT, FQNNGV. The CDR3 runs 15 residues. The J segment lost 4 bases and the V segment lost 4 bases, leaving 9 bases of the junction unmatched. RNA transcripts were the template, and TCR beta CDR3 regions were amplified from them. HTBI primers served in a first-round RT-PCR, which a second-round multiplex PCR followed. TCRdb re-called the multiplex PCR reads with MiXCR, one entry per CDR3 protein. The table records about 400,000 distinct CDR3 sequences, roughly 18% of them present only once. Regarding the study as a whole: Sensitivity of around 88% and specificity of roughly 80% were achieved when a 13-signature model separated ophthalmopathy from stable hyperthyroidism.

This clonotype was sampled from a woman between 18 and 29 years old with Graves' ophthalmopathy. This chain connects TRBV11-2 to TRBJ2-7, with 8 bases that match TRBD2. Material for sequencing was peripheral blood. The CDR3 DNA sequence: TGTGCCAGCAGCTCCCCCCGGGGGGGGGCTTACGAGCAGTACTTC. Amino acid sequence: CASSSPRGGAYEQYF.